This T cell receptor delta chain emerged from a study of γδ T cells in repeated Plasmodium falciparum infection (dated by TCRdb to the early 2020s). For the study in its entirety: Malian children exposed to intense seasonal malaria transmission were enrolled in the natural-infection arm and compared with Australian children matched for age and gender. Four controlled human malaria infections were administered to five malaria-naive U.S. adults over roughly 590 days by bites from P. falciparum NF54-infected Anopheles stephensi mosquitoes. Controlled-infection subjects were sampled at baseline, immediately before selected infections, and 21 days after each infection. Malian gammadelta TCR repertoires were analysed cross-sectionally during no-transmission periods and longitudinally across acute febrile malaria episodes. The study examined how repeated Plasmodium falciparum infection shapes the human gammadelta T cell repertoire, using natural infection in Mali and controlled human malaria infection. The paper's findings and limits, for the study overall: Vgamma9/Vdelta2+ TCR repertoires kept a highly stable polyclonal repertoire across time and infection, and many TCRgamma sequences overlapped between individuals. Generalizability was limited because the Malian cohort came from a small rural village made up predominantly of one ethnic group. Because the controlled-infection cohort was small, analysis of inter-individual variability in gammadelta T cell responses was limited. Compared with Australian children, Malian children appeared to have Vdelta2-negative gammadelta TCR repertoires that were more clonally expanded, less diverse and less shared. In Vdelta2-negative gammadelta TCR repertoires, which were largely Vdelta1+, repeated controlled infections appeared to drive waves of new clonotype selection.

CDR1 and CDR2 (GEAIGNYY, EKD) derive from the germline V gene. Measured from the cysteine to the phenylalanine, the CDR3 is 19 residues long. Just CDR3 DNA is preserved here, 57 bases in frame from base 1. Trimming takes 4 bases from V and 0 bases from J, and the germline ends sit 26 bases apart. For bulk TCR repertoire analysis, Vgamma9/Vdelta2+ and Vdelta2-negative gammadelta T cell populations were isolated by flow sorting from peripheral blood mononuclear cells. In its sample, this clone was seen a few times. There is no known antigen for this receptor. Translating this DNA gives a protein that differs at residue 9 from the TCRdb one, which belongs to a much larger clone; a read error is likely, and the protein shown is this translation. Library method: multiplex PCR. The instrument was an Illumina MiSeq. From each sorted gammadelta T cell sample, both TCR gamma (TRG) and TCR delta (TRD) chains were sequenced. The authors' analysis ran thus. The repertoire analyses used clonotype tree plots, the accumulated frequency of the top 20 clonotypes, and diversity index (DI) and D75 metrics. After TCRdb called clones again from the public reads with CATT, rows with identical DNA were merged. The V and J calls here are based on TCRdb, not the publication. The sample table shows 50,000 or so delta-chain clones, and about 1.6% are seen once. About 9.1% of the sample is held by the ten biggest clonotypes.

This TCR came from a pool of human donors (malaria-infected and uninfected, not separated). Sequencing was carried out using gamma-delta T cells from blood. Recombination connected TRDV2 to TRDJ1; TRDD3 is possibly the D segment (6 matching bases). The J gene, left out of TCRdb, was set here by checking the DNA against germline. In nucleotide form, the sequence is TGTGCCTGTGATAACCTCCGAATAATGGGGGTAGCGTACACCGATAAACTCATCTTT. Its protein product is CACDNLRIMGVAYTDKLIF.